Below are 29 T cell receptor beta chains sequenced from a single sample in a study of T cells after yellow fever vaccination. MiXCR, applied by TCRdb to the 5' RACE reads, yields one record per CDR3 protein. This sample yields about 330,000 distinct CDR3 sequences, of which over 4% are seen a single time; approximately 25% belongs to the top ten. The sample consisted of PBMCs, taken 5 days after the yellow fever booster vaccination. Receptors were obtained from a man between 18 and 35 years old who received the YFV17D yellow fever vaccine.

The rearrangement links TRBV15 to TRBJ1-5; D might be TRBD1 (5 bases). The CDR3 extends over 17 amino acids. V was clipped by 0 bases and J by 1 base, with 13 bases between them. CDR1 and CDR2 (germline): LNHNV, YYDKDF (reference sequence). CDR3 loop: CATSRDLVGGSNQPQHF. CDR3 sequence (DNA): TGTGCCACCAGCAGAGATCTGGTGGGGGGAAGCAATCAGCCCCAGCATTTT.

About this clonotype: A much larger clone lies one base from this, so it may be a read error. The chain joins TRBV6-5 to TRBJ2-3; D uncertain. Germline V gene sequence: CDR1 MNHEY, CDR2 SVGAGI. CDR3 length equals 11 residues. V lost 7 bases and J 2 bases, leaving 4 bases between the germline ends. The chain's CDR3 is CASIPTDTQYF. Here the CDR3 DNA reads TGTGCCAGCATCCCCACAGATACGCAGTATTTT.

This clonotype was counted at least ten times. The rearrangement links TRBV4-3 to TRBJ2-4; 10 bases match TRBD1. The ends lost 4 bases at V and 0 bases at J; junction bases unmatched: 6. CDR1 is LGHNA and CDR2 is YSLEER in the germline V gene. The CDR3 has 17 amino acids. Written as DNA, the CDR3 is TGCGCCAGCAGCCCGTTTGGGACAGGGGTAGCCAAAAACATTCAGTACTTC. Residues: CASSPFGTGVAKNIQYF.

This clonotype was observed many times. V is TRBV20-1 and J is TRBJ1-1; possible D gene TRBD1, 5 bases. Germline CDR1 DFQATT, CDR2 SNEGSKA (reference sequence). CDR3 length equals 13 residues. Trimming stripped 7 bases from V and 1 base from J, with 13 bases between. CDR3 in amino acids: CSVRGRKNTEAFF. The CDR3 coding sequence is TGCAGTGTGCGGGGACGTAAGAACACTGAAGCTTTCTTT.

This clonotype was recorded many times. This chain connects TRBV11-2 to TRBJ2-7, with TRBD1 matching over 9 bases. CDR1 SGHAT and CDR2 FQNNGV come from the germline V gene. The CDR3 has 14 residues. Trimming cost V 5 bases and J 5 bases; bases outside gene matches: 7. CDR3 nucleotide sequence: TGTGCCAGCAGCCGGGACAGGGTAGACCACGAGCAGTACTTC. Its protein product is CASSRDRVDHEQYF.

The chain has TRBV10-3 and TRBJ1-4; maybe TRBD1 (5 bases). The germline V gene has CDR1 ENHRY and CDR2 SYGVKD. Deletions cut 6 bases from V and 5 bases from J, with 16 bases between. The CDR3 is 15 residues long. The CDR3, as DNA: TGTGCCATCAGCCTGGCGGGGGGTTCGAATGAAAAACTGTTTTTT. It is translated as CAISLAGGSNEKLFF.

Only a few counts were recorded for this clonotype. The chain employs TRBV6-5 and TRBJ2-3, with 7 bases fitting TRBD1. CDR1 and CDR2 from the germline V gene are MNHEY and SVGAGI. There are 14 residues in the CDR3. V dropped 6 bases and J dropped 1; count of bases not matched to a gene: 4. The CDR3 sequence is CASRTGTGTDTQYF. DNA for the CDR3: TGTGCCAGCAGGACAGGGACGGGCACAGATACGCAGTATTTT.

This clonotype was found a few times. The rearrangement uses TRBV9 and TRBJ2-1; possibly TRBD1 or TRBD2 for D (5 bases each). The CDR3 totals 16 residues. Germline V gene lookup returns CDR1 SGDLS and CDR2 YYNGEE. With 3 bases removed from V and 3 bases from J, the gap between germline ends came to 16 bases. The CDR3 region is CASSDGPGPNYNEQFF. The CDR3 bases are TGTGCCAGCAGCGATGGACCGGGACCTAACTACAATGAGCAGTTCTTC.

This clonotype was seen more than once but under ten times. The genes are TRBV7-2 and TRBJ2-7, with D perhaps matching TRBD1 (5 bases). The CDR3 has 15 residues. V dropped 1 base and J dropped 3 bases, with 13 bases sitting between them. Germline V CDR1 and CDR2: SGHTA, FQGNSA. DNA of the CDR3: TGTGCCAGCAGCTTAGGGCAGGGCAAAATCTACGAGCAGTACTTC. This gives the protein CASSLGQGKIYEQYF.

This clonotype was seen more than once but under ten times. This rearrangement joins TRBV7-2 to TRBJ1-5; D remains unclear. Trimming took off 6 bases at V and 5 bases at J, with 11 bases between the two ends. Germline-derived CDR1 and CDR2 are SGHTA and FQGNSA. The CDR3 loop spans 13 amino acids. The CDR3 DNA reads TGTGCCAGCAGGGCCTCTGGAGATCAGCCCCAGCATTTT. Translation gives CASRASGDQPQHF.

In its sample, this clonotype was seen a few times. The gene calls are TRBV29-1 and TRBJ2-3; TRBD2 matches at 10 bases. This CDR3 comprises 13 residues. V dropped 4 bases and J dropped 3; count of bases not matched to a gene: 1. The germline V gene encodes CDR1 SQVTM and CDR2 ANQGSEA. CDR3 in DNA: TGCAGCGTTGTACTAGCGGGGACAGATACGCAGTATTTT. Protein product: CSVVLAGTDTQYF.

V usage is TRBV27 and J usage is TRBJ2-1; D perhaps matches TRBD2 (5 bases). This CDR3 spans 15 amino acids. Trimming left V 5 bases short and J 6 bases short, with 17 bases between. Germline V gene sequence: CDR1 MNHEY, CDR2 SMNVEV (reference sequence). CDR3: CASSILFSGVNEQFF. The CDR3, as DNA: TGTGCCAGCAGTATCCTATTCAGCGGAGTCAATGAGCAGTTCTTC.

This clonotype was seen repeatedly, ten times or more. J is TRBJ2-5 and V is TRBV12-3 or TRBV12-4; 9 positions agree with TRBD2. CDR3 length equals 15 residues. The V gene end was trimmed by 6 bases and the J gene end by 5 bases; junction bases not matched to a gene: 10. As DNA, the CDR3 is TGTGCCAGCAGAACCTCCTCGAGCGGGGGGGAGACCCAGTACTTC. Amino acids: CASRTSSSGGETQYF.

As DNA, the CDR3 is TGTGCCATACCTGGACAGGGGCTCTACAATGAGCAGTTCTTC. Translating it yields CAIPGQGLYNEQFF. This chain connects TRBV12-3 or TRBV12-4 to TRBJ2-1; TRBD1 agrees at 9 bases. This CDR3 has 14 residues. Germline trimming cut 10 bases from V and 3 bases from J; bases unmatched to any gene: 7.

The chain carries TRBV2 and TRBJ1-5; D not resolved. The V gene's germline CDR1 is SNHLY and CDR2 FYNNEI. The CDR3 is 15 residues long. V was shortened by 3 bases and J by 0 bases, with 9 bases between the two germline ends. CDR3 DNA: TGTGCCAGCAGTGATCGGTCAGGTAGCAATCAGCCCCAGCATTTT. This translates into CASSDRSGSNQPQHF.

This chain joins TRBV4-2 and TRBJ1-1; possibly TRBD1 for D (6 bases). CDR1 and CDR2 from the germline V gene are LGHNA and YNFKEQ. This CDR3 is 17 amino acids long. The ends were cut back, 0 bases at V and 5 bases at J, with 19 bases in the middle. The CDR3 loop reads CASSQDTGGGFRTEAFF. The CDR3 DNA is TGTGCCAGCAGCCAAGATACGGGGGGCGGCTTCAGAACTGAAGCTTTCTTT.

The genes are TRBV19 and TRBJ1-3, with D unclear. Germline values: CDR1 LNHDA, CDR2 SQIVND (reference sequence). Trimming stripped 7 bases from V and 4 bases from J, with 8 bases between. The CDR3 covers 12 residues. CDR3 bases: TGTGCCAGTAACATCCTAGGAAACACCATATATTTT. Protein sequence: CASNILGNTIYF.

This clonotype was counted between two and nine times. The V gene is TRBV7-2, the J gene TRBJ2-5; tentatively, D is TRBD1 (6 bases). Germline values: CDR1 SGHTA, CDR2 FQGNSA. The CDR3 length is 15 residues. V lost 6 bases and J 5 bases, leaving 19 bases between the germline ends. CDR3 bases: TGTGCCAGCAGTCCTACGGCCGGGACAACCGAGACCCAGTACTTC. Translated, it gives CASSPTAGTTETQYF.

This clonotype was picked up a small number of times. The V and J genes are TRBV24-1 and TRBJ2-3, with D perhaps TRBD2 (5 bases). Germline assignment: CDR1 KGHDR and CDR2 SFDVKD. The CDR3 is 16 residues long. Between the trimmed V and J ends, which lost 2 bases and 6 bases, there was a span of 17 bases. For the CDR3, the DNA is TGTGCCACCAGTGATTCCTACGGGGTACTTCGGGATACGCAGTATTTT. Residues: CATSDSYGVLRDTQYF.

This clonotype has more than one count but fewer than ten. This chain uses TRBV7-3 with TRBJ2-3; the D gene is possibly TRBD2 (6 bases). Trimming shortened V by 5 bases and J by 0 bases, and 12 bases separated the two germline ends. The CDR3 length is 15 residues. From germline, CDR1 is SGHTA and CDR2 FQGTGA. CDR3 loop: CASSLQEGSTDTQYF. The CDR3 nucleotides are TGTGCCAGCAGCCTGCAGGAGGGGAGCACAGATACGCAGTATTTT.

There are a few counts of this clonotype. The V gene is TRBV7-2, the J gene TRBJ1-6; D remains unclear. Germline V gene lookup returns CDR1 SGHTA and CDR2 FQGNSA. Trimming stripped 0 bases from V and 3 bases from J, with 6 bases between. This CDR3 region has 15 residues. Here the CDR3 DNA reads TGTGCCAGCAGCTTAGCCGGCAACTATAATTCACCCCTCCACTTT. Translated, it gives CASSLAGNYNSPLHF.

This clonotype was counted only a few times. V is TRBV3-1 and J is TRBJ1-5, with 9 bases fitting TRBD1. Germline CDR1 reads LGHDT; CDR2 reads YNNKEL (reference sequence). This CDR3 has 17 residues. The J segment lost 5 bases and the V segment lost 2 bases, leaving 10 bases of the junction unmatched. The CDR3 DNA reads TGTGCCAGCAGCCAATTTCGGGACAGGGTCTCGCATCAGCCCCAGCATTTT. This translates into CASSQFRDRVSHQPQHF.

This clonotype turned up a few times. This chain joins TRBV25-1 and TRBJ2-7; D is perhaps TRBD1 (5 bases). The CDR3 length is 13 residues. The germline gives CDR1 MGHDK, CDR2 SYGVNS. The V end was cut by 4 bases, the J end by 4 bases, with 11 bases between. The CDR3 bases are TGTGCCAGCAGTGCTGGGGCGGCATACGAGCAGTACTTC. Its translation is CASSAGAAYEQYF.

The chain is built from TRBV7-6 and TRBJ2-2; 10 bases are a match to TRBD1. The ends lost 4 bases at V and 5 bases at J; junction bases unmatched: 4. Germline V CDR1 and CDR2: SGHVS, FNYEAQ. This CDR3 has 15 amino acids. DNA of the CDR3: TGTGCCAGCAGCTCGACAGGGGGCCTGACCGGGGAGCTGTTTTTT. This sequence encodes CASSSTGGLTGELFF. The complete variable domain, with remaining parts taken from reference TRBV7-6 and TRBJ2-2, reads GAGVSQSPRYKVTKRGQDVALRCDPISGHVSLYWYRQALGQGPEFLTYFNYEAQQDKSGLPNDRFSAERPEGSISTLTIQRTEQRDSAMYRCASSSTGGLTGELFFGEGSRLTVL.

This clonotype has ten or more counts. The chain has TRBV7-2 and TRBJ2-3, with 7 bases identical to TRBD1. The CDR3 sequence is 15 residues long. Germline V gene data show CDR1 as SGHTA and CDR2 as FQGNSA. V lost 5 bases to trimming and J lost 0 bases; unmatched junction nucleotides: 5. The CDR3 protein is CASSRQTGSTDTQYF. The CDR3 bases are TGTGCCAGCAGCCGCCAGACAGGGAGCACAGATACGCAGTATTTT.

Turning to this clonotype: Mismatch with germline at one junction end may stem from a read error. The chain combines TRBV7-9 with TRBJ2-6, with TRBD1 matching over 9 bases. CDR1 and CDR2 from the germline V gene are SEHNR and FQNEAQ (reference sequence). The CDR3 has 17 residues. In DNA form, the CDR3 reads TGTGCCAGCAGCCGATGGGGACAGGGAAAAGGGGGCAACGTCCTGACTTTC. It yields the protein CASSRWGQGKGGNVLTF.

This clonotype has only a few counts. The V gene is TRBV29-1, the J gene TRBJ2-1; 8 nucleotides match TRBD1. Germline values: CDR1 SQVTM, CDR2 ANQGSEA. With V trimmed by 5 bases and J by 7 bases, 10 bases remained unmatched. This CDR3 has 14 amino acids. CDR3 DNA sequence: TGCAGCGTTAGATCGACAGGGGCCGGGAATGAGCAGTTCTTC. Encoded protein: CSVRSTGAGNEQFF.

This clonotype occurred a few times. The chain carries TRBV5-1 and TRBJ1-1; the D gene is possibly TRBD1 (5 bases). From germline, CDR1 is SGHRS and CDR2 YFSETQ. The CDR3 loop spans 17 amino acids. Trimming took 0 bases from V and 3 from J, leaving 18 bases between them. The chain's CDR3 is CASSLVGLLRGDTEAFF. The CDR3 DNA reads as TGCGCCAGCAGCTTGGTTGGCCTCCTTCGAGGGGACACTGAAGCTTTCTTT. Full variable domain (missing parts from reference TRBV5-1 and TRBJ1-1): KAGVTQTPRYLIKTRGQQVTLSCSPISGHRSVSWYQQTPGQGLQFLFEYFSETQRNKGNFPGRFSGRQFSNSRSEMNVSTLELGDSALYLCASSLVGLLRGDTEAFFGQGTRLTVV.

The genes are TRBV5-1 and TRBJ2-3, with D unresolved. V was trimmed by 5 bases and J by 0 bases, leaving 13 bases between them. The CDR3 runs to 15 residues. Germline V gene lookup returns CDR1 SGHRS and CDR2 YFSETQ. CDR3 sequence: CASRPVTTSTDTQYF. CDR3 nucleotides: TGCGCCAGCAGACCGGTAACAACTAGCACAGATACGCAGTATTTT.